The rows below give T cell receptor beta chains drawn from one sample of a study of T cell responses to AZD1222 COVID-19 vaccine. Only in-frame clones appear in the TCRdb table, and some are missing; sequencing was by immunoSEQ multiplex PCR. There are 250,000 to 300,000 clones in the sample; 90% to 95% occur only once, and about 0.5% lies in the top ten. The sample in question was peripheral blood, obtained 28 days after the second AZD1222 dose. All receptors derive from an adult who received the AZD1222 COVID-19 vaccine. The CDR3 runs from the conserved cysteine through the conserved F or W. D genes are given only for firm matches. Size is stated for part of the rows, as once, few or many counts, or as a class when the clone is expanded.

V gene: TRBV2; D gene: TRBD2; clone size: once; CDR3 protein: CASSALAGDPTYNEQFF
V gene: TRBV28; D gene: TRBD1; clone size: .; CDR3 protein: CASRATQGALNQPQHF
V gene: TRBV13; D gene: .; clone size: .; CDR3 protein: CASSHRESQETQYF
V gene: TRBV5-1; D gene: .; clone size: .; CDR3 protein: CASSLRTAYNSPLHF
V gene: TRBV9; D gene: .; clone size: .; CDR3 protein: CASSVEGGPNNEQFF
V gene: TRBV2; D gene: .; clone size: .; CDR3 protein: CASSAGISGNTIYF
V gene: TRBV6-1; D gene: .; clone size: .; CDR3 protein: CASSETGSGANVLTF
V gene: TRBV28; D gene: .; clone size: .; CDR3 protein: CASSSGGTSGTEAFF
V gene: TRBV5-1; D gene: .; clone size: .; CDR3 protein: CASSWGTGQETQYF
V gene: TRBV5-1; D gene: TRBD1; clone size: .; CDR3 protein: CASSGGQGEDTQYF
V gene: TRBV5-6; D gene: TRBD1; clone size: .; CDR3 protein: CASSLVGQGSYEQYF
V gene: TRBV23-1; D gene: TRBD2; clone size: .; CDR3 protein: CASSQGLGLAGGEGNYEQYF